The 2 T cell receptor beta chains listed next were all sequenced from one sample in a study of breast tumors, draining lymph nodes, adjacent tissues. Axillary draining lymph nodes of breast cancer patients supplied the node samples. Using its own MiXCR run on the multiplex PCR reads, TCRdb lists one record per CDR3 protein. This repertoire shows fewer than 140,000 distinct CDR3 sequences, more than 30% found once; its top ten account for 5.5% to 6%. Material for sequencing was axillary lymph node tissue. The receptors come from a female donor with breast cancer. Some clones in this sample may be carry-over from other donors' samples.

The table lists this clonotype with many counts. The gene calls are TRBV29-1 and TRBJ2-7, with D possibly called TRBD1 or TRBD2 (6 bases each). The germline V gene has CDR1 SQVTM and CDR2 ANQGSEA. The germline V and J ends were trimmed by 6 bases and 0 bases, with 15 bases remaining between them. The CDR3 length is 14 residues. CDR3 residues: CSVGGDTVSYEQYF. The CDR3 DNA sequence: TGCAGCGTCGGAGGGGACACCGTCTCCTACGAGCAGTACTTC.

This clonotype was picked up many times. The chain couples TRBV7-9 to TRBJ1-1; tentatively, D is TRBD1 (5 bases). The CDR3 is 15 residues long. With 1 base removed from V and 4 bases from J, the gap between germline ends came to 13 bases. CDR1 and CDR2 (germline): SEHNR, FQNEAQ (reference sequence). The CDR3 nucleotides are TGTGCCAGCAGCTTAGGTACGGGGACCTTCACTGAAGCTTTCTTT. This encodes CASSLGTGTFTEAFF.